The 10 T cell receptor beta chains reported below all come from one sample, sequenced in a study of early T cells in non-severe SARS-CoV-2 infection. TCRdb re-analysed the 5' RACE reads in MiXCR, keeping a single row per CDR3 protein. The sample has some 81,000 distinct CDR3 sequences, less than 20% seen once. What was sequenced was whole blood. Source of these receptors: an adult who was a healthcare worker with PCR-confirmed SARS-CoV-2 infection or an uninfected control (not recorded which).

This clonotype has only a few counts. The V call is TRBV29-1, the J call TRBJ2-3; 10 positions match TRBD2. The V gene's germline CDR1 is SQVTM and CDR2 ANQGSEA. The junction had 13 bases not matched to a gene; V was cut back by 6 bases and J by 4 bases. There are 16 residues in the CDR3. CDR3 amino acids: CSVGGAGGQSPDTQYF. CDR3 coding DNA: TGCAGCGTCGGAGGAGCGGGGGGGCAATCTCCAGATACGCAGTATTTT.

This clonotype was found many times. Here the CDR3 reads CASSLDSAKAGSPLHF. In DNA form, the CDR3 reads TGTGCCAGCTCCCTGGACAGCGCTAAGGCGGGTTCACCCCTCCACTTT. The chain recombines TRBV18 with TRBJ1-6; TRBD1 might be the D (6 bases). The germline V gene encodes CDR1 KGHSH and CDR2 LQKENI. The CDR3 covers 16 residues. V lost 6 bases to trimming and J lost 9 bases, with 21 bases between them.

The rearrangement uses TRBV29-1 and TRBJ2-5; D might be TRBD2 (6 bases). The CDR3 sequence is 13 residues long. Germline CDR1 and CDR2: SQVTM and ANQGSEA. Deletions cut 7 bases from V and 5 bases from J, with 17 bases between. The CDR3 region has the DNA TGCAGCGCCGCTGACCTGGGGAGGGAGACCCAGTACTTC. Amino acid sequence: CSAADLGRETQYF.

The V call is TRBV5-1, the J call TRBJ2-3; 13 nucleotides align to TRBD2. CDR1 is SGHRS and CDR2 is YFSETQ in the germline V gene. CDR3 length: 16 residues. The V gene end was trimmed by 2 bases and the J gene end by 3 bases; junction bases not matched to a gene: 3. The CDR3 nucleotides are TGCGCCAGCAGCTTACTAGCGGGGGGGCTGACAGATACGCAGTATTTT. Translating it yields CASSLLAGGLTDTQYF.

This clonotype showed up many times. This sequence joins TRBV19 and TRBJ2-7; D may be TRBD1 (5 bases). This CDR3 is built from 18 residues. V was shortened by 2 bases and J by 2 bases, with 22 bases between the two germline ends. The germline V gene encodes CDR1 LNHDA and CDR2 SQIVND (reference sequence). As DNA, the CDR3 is TGTGCCAGTAGTATAAAAGCAAACTCAGGGCCCCTAGCCTACGAGCAGTACTTC. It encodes CASSIKANSGPLAYEQYF.

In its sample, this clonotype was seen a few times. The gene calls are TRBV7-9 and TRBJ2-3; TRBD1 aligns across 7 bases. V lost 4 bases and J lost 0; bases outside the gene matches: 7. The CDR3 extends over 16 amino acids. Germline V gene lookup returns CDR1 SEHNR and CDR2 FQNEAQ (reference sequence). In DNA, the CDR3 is TGTGCCAGCAGCTGGGGACAGAGAATTAGCACAGATACGCAGTATTTT. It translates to CASSWGQRISTDTQYF.

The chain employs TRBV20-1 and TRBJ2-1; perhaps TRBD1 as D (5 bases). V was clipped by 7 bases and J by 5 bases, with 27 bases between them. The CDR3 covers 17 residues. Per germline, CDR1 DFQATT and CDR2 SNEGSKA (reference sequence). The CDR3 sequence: CSDLVRTWGLSHNEQFF. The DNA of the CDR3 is TGCAGTGATTTGGTTAGAACCTGGGGCCTTTCCCACAATGAGCAGTTCTTC.

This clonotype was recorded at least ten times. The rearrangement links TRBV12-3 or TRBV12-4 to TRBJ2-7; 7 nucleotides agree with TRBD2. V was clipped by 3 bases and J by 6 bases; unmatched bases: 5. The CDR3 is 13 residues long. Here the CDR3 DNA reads TGTGCCAGCAGTTTGGCGGGAGAAGGCGAGCAGTACTTC. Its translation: CASSLAGEGEQYF.

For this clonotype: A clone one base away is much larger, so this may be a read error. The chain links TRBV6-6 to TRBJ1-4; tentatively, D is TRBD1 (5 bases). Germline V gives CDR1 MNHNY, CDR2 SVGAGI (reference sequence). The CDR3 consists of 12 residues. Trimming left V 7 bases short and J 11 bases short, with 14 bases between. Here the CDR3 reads CASNRTEGKLFF. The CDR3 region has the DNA TGTGCCAGCAATCGGACGGAGGGGAAACTGTTTTTT.

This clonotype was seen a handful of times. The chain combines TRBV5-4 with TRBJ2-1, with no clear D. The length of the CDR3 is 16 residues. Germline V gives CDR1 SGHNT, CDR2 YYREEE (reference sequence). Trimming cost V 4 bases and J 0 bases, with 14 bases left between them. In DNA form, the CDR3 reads TGTGCCAGCAGCAGCCCGGGCATAAGCTCCTACAATGAGCAGTTCTTC. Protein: CASSSPGISSYNEQFF.